The 8 T cell receptor beta chains reported below all come from one sample, sequenced in a study of shared clonotypes between healthy human individuals. The table came from immunoSEQ multiplex PCR; TCRdb's copy has only in-frame clones and leaves some out. The sample includes 1,100,000 or so clones, 75% to 80% of them seen just once. The sequenced sample was memory CD4+ T cells from PBMCs. The subset here: CD45RA-negative fraction. The origin of the receptors is a man aged 18-30 years in good health. Some clones in this sample may be carry-over from other donors' samples.

The chain couples TRBV2 to TRBJ2-2, with 10 bases that match TRBD2. The trim removed 7 bases at V and 7 bases at J, leaving 9 bases unmatched. CDR1 and CDR2 (germline): SNHLY, FYNNEI. The CDR3 loop spans 15 amino acids. The CDR3 spells CASIEREGPFGELFF. The CDR3 coding sequence is TGTGCCAGCATTGAGCGGGAGGGCCCCTTCGGGGAGCTGTTTTTT. Full variable domain (remainder filled in from reference TRBV2 and TRBJ2-2): EPEVTQTPSHQVTQMGQEVILRCVPISNHLYFYWYRQILGQKVEFLVSFYNNEISEKSEIFDDQFSVERPDGSNFTLKIRSTKLEDSAMYFCASIEREGPFGELFFGEGSRLTVL.

This chain links TRBV6-5 with TRBJ1-4, with D possibly being TRBD1 (5 bases). Germline-derived CDR1 and CDR2 are MNHEY and SVGAGI. The CDR3 length is 14 residues. V shed 7 bases and J shed 7 bases, with 16 bases lying between them. CDR3: CASKGAGGAEKLFF. As DNA, the CDR3 is TGTGCCAGCAAGGGAGCGGGAGGGGCTGAAAAACTGTTTTTT.

The rearrangement links TRBV5-1 to TRBJ2-3, with 9 nucleotides matching TRBD1. Germline CDR1 reads SGHRS; CDR2 reads YFSETQ. The junction had 8 bases not matched to a gene; V was cut back by 0 bases and J by 6 bases. The CDR3 runs 16 residues. CDR3 loop: CASSLGTGTGSDTQYF. In nucleotides, the CDR3 is TGCGCCAGCAGCTTGGGGACCGGGACAGGGTCCGATACGCAGTATTTT. The whole variable domain, filled in from reference TRBV5-1 and TRBJ2-3, reads KAGVTQTPRYLIKTRGQQVTLSCSPISGHRSVSWYQQTPGQGLQFLFEYFSETQRNKGNFPGRFSGRQFSNSRSEMNVSTLELGDSALYLCASSLGTGTGSDTQYFGPGTRLTVL.

The chain uses TRBV28 and TRBJ2-5; TRBD2 aligns across 11 bases. Germline CDR1 and CDR2: MDHEN and SYDVKM. V lost 5 bases, J lost 0 bases, and 8 bases stayed unmatched. The CDR3 sequence is 17 residues long. The CDR3 DNA reads TGTGCCAGCAGTCTTAATAGCGGGAGGGGTAACCAAGAGACCCAGTACTTC. Protein sequence: CASSLNSGRGNQETQYF.

Note on this clone: Other nucleotide sequences in the sample specify the same CDR3. The chain couples TRBV5-6 to TRBJ1-5; D unclear. The germline gives CDR1 SGHDT, CDR2 YYEEEE. V was clipped by 1 base and J by 5 bases, with 4 bases between them. CDR3 size: 12 residues. The CDR3 DNA sequence: TGTGCCAGCAGCTTGTTGGATCAGCCCCAGCATTTT. This gives the protein CASSLLDQPQHF.

The chain couples TRBV7-9 to TRBJ1-1, with 8 bases identical to TRBD1. The V segment lost 5 bases and the J segment 4 bases; nucleotides outside the gene matches: 6. The length of the CDR3 is 14 residues. Germline values: CDR1 SEHNR, CDR2 FQNEAQ (reference sequence). Written as DNA, the CDR3 is TGTGCCAGCAGCCTTTCCAGGGGGCCCACTGAAGCTTTCTTT. It translates to CASSLSRGPTEAFF.

Note on this clone: The same CDR3 arises from other DNA sequences in this sample as well. The gene calls are TRBV9 and TRBJ2-2; D is uncertain. Germline loops: CDR1 SGDLS, CDR2 YYNGEE. The germline V and J ends were trimmed by 2 bases and 1 base, with 9 bases remaining between them. The CDR3 spans 15 residues. CDR3 sequence (DNA): TGTGCCAGCAGCGTGGGTTCAGGGAACACCGGGGAGCTGTTTTTT. Translated: CASSVGSGNTGELFF.

The rearrangement joins TRBV5-1 to TRBJ2-2, with 10 bases that match TRBD2. Unmatched junction bases numbered 5, after V lost 0 bases and J lost 6 bases. This CDR3 contains 16 residues. Germline V gives CDR1 SGHRS, CDR2 YFSETQ. CDR3 DNA: TGCGCCAGCAGCTTGGAAGGTAGCGGGAGGTCCGGGGAGCTGTTTTTT. It translates to CASSLEGSGRSGELFF.